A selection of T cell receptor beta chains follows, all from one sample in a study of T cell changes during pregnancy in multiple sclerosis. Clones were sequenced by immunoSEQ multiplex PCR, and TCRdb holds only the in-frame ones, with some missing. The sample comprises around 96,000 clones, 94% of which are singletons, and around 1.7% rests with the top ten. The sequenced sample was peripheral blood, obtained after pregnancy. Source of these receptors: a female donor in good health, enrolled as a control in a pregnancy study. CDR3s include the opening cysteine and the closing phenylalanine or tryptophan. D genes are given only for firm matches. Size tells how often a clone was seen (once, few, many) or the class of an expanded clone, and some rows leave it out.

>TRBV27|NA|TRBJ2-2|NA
CASSLSRGGELFF
TGTGCCAGCAGTTTATCCCGGGGCGGGGAGCTGTTTTTT
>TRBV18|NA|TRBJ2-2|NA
CASSPGAEAPGLFF
TGTGCCAGCTCACCAGGCGCAGAGGCTCCGGGGCTGTTTTTT
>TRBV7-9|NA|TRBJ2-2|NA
CASSLVRGSLTGELFF
TGTGCCAGCAGCTTAGTTCGGGGATCGCTAACCGGGGAGCTGTTTTTT
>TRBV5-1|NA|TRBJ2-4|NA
CASSAGTGAYIQYF
TGCGCCAGCAGCGCCGGAACGGGAGCTTACATTCAGTACTTC
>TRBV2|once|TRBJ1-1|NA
CASSGTFGSEAFF
TGTGCCAGCAGTGGGACATTCGGATCTGAAGCTTTCTTT
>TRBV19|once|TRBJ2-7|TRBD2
CASSTLAGAYEQYF
TGTGCTAGTAGTACACTAGCGGGAGCCTACGAGCAGTACTTC
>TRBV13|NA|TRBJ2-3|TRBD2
CASSPPAGAAMDTQYF
TGTGCCAGCAGCCCTCCGGCGGGAGCAGCTATGGATACGCAGTATTTT
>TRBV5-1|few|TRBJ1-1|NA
CASSFGLGRGTEAFF
TGCGCCAGCAGCTTTGGCTTGGGGAGAGGCACTGAAGCTTTCTTT
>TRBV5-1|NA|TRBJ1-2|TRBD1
CASSQGQTDGYTF
TGCGCCAGCAGCCAGGGACAGACGGATGGCTACACCTTC
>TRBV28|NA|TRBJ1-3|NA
CASAEGYFSGNTIYF
TGTGCCAGCGCTGAGGGTTACTTCTCTGGAAACACCATATATTTT
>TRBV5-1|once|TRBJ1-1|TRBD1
CASSLPKDREVRNTEAFF
TGCGCCAGCAGCTTGCCCAAGGACAGGGAGGTTCGGAACACTGAAGCTTTCTTT
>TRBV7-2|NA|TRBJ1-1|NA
CASSADRNTEAFF
TGTGCCAGCAGCGCGGACAGGAACACTGAAGCTTTCTTT
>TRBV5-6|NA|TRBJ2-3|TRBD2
CASSLRTSSASTDTQYF
TGTGCCAGCAGTTTGAGGACTAGCAGCGCTAGCACAGATACGCAGTATTTT
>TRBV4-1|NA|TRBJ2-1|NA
CASSQETNYNEQFF
TGCGCCAGCAGCCAAGAAACTAACTACAATGAGCAGTTCTTC
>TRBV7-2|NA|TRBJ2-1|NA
CASSPGSSYSYNEQFF
TGTGCCAGCAGCCCCGGGAGTTCCTACTCCTACAATGAGCAGTTCTTC
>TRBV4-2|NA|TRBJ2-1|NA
CASSQSWGTLDWGEQFF
TGTGCCAGCAGCCAATCTTGGGGGACTTTGGATTGGGGTGAGCAGTTCTTC
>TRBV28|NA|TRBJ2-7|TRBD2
CASRTGTSEVREQYF
TGTGCCAGCCGGACCGGGACTAGCGAGGTTAGGGAGCAGTACTTC
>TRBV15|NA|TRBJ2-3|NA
CATSRDGGSTDTQYF
TGTGCCACCAGCAGAGACGGGGGAAGCACAGATACGCAGTATTTT
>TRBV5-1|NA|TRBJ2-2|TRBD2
CASSPSGSSGELFF
TGCGCCAGCAGCCCGAGCGGGAGCTCCGGGGAGCTGTTTTTT
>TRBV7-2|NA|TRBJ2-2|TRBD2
CASSLLAGYAGELFF
TGTGCCAGCAGCTTACTAGCGGGATACGCCGGGGAGCTGTTTTTT
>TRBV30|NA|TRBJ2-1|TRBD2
CAWSGEGPGEQFF
TGTGCCTGGAGTGGGGAGGGCCCTGGTGAGCAGTTCTTC
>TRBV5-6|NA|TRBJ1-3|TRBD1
CASSWGQTLGNTIYF
TGTGCCAGCAGCTGGGGACAGACCCTCGGAAACACCATATATTTT
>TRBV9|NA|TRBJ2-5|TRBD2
CASSGGLAGVEETQYF
TGTGCCAGCAGCGGGGGACTAGCGGGAGTAGAAGAGACCCAGTACTTC
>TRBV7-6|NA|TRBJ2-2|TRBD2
CASSLAGGRAGELFF
TGTGCCAGCAGCTTAGCTGGCGGGAGAGCCGGGGAGCTGTTTTTT
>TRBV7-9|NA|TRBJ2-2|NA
CASSFNRQLNTGELFF
TGTGCCAGCAGCTTTAATCGACAGCTAAACACCGGGGAGCTGTTTTTT
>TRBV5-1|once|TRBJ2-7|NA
CASSTGPGEVDHQGYYEQYF
TGCGCCAGCAGCACTGGACCGGGGGAGGTTGACCACCAGGGTTACTACGAGCAGTACTTC
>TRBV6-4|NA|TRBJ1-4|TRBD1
CASSPIQQGVGEEKLFF
TGTGCCAGCAGCCCGATTCAACAGGGGGTGGGCGAAGAAAAACTGTTTTTT
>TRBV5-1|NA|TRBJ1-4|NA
CASSLLGPGEKLFF
TGCGCCAGCAGCTTGTTGGGCCCTGGGGAAAAACTGTTTTTT
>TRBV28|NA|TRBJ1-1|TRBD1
CASSPRTGGTEAFF
TGTGCCAGCAGCCCGAGGACAGGGGGCACTGAAGCTTTCTTT
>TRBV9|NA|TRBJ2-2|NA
CASSEGGGLIGELFF
TGTGCCAGCAGCGAGGGGGGAGGGCTTATCGGGGAGCTGTTTTTT
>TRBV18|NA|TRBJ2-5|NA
CASSRGAGTYETQYF
TGTGCCAGCTCGCGGGGTGCGGGGACTTACGAGACCCAGTACTTC
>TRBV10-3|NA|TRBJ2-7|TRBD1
CAISQDRGQEEQYF
TGTGCCATCAGCCAGGACAGGGGGCAAGAAGAGCAGTACTTC
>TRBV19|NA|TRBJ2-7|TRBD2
CASSMKGLAGRYEQYF
TGTGCCAGTAGTATGAAGGGACTAGCGGGTCGCTACGAGCAGTACTTC
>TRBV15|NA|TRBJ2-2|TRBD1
CATSRDWTGYNTGELFF
TGTGCCACCAGCAGAGATTGGACAGGATATAACACCGGGGAGCTGTTTTTT
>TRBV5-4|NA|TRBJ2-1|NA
CASSLAPSNEQFF
TGTGCCAGCAGCTTGGCTCCGAGCAATGAGCAGTTCTTC
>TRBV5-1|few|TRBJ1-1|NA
CASSLAGDTEAFF
TGCGCCAGCAGCTTGGCCGGGGACACTGAAGCTTTCTTT
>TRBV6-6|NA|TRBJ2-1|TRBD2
CASSGTDTSGRSRQFF
TGTGCCAGCAGTGGCACCGATACTAGCGGGAGGTCGCGGCAGTTCTTC
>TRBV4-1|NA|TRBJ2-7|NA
CASSQPDRLSDEQYF
TGCGCCAGCAGCCAACCCGACAGACTCTCGGACGAGCAGTACTTC